This T cell receptor (beta chain) was recorded in a study of vaccination and CD4 T cells after COVID-19. Whole-study context: Post-COVID sampling occurred a median roughly 100 days after diagnosis (range 35 to 161). Control cultures received a CEFX pool, an HIV-1 Nef pool, or no peptide.

Treatment denoted: roughly ten-day PBMC culture with coronavirus spike peptide pools or control peptides (ViraFEST assay). V was clipped by 2 bases and J by 2 bases, with 7 bases between them. The CDR3 contains 13 residues. The germline V gene encodes CDR1 DFQATT and CDR2 SNEGSKA (reference sequence). At the Johns Hopkins FTIC core, DNA taken from cultured CD4+ T cells was sequenced by way of the Oncomine TCR Beta short-read assay. TCRdb used MiXCR to reprocess the PCR reads, holding one entry per CDR3 protein. The table includes about 21,000 distinct CDR3 sequences, around two thirds detected once. This clonotype turned up a few times. The antigen is not known.

Specimen: CD4+ T cells from blood, cultured in vitro, collected before SARS-CoV-2 vaccination. The chain recombines TRBV20-1 with TRBJ1-3; D unresolved. This sequence originates from a human donor who received a COVID-19 vaccine. The CDR3 nucleotides are TGCAGTGCTAGATATCAGGCTGGAAACACCATATATTTT. It is translated as CSARYQAGNTIYF.